These 19 T cell receptor beta chains were all obtained from the same sample, sequenced in a study of Tregs in tolerant kidney transplant recipients. Recipients received nonmyeloablative bone marrow transplants from related graft donors, with transient mixed chimerism. Clones were read by immunoSEQ multiplex PCR, and TCRdb kept only the in-frame ones, dropping some. The sample shows around 32,000 clones, and 1.8% sits with its ten largest clones. This material consisted of CD4+ T cells from blood (PBMCs), taken 24 months after the transplant. These receptor sequences come from a human patient who received a combined kidney and bone marrow transplant. Some T cells may be the graft donor's.

To note about this clone: The read ends 3 residues early relative to the CDR3; the germline J gene fills the gap. The chain joins TRBV28 to TRBJ2-7; 8 nucleotides line up with TRBD2. This CDR3 spans 14 amino acids. From germline, CDR1 is MDHEN and CDR2 SYDVKM. Trimming removed 4 bases from V and 3 bases from J; junction bases left unmatched: 5. CDR3 in amino acids: CASSSTSAIYEQYF. The DNA read from the CDR3 is TGTGCCAGCAGTTCGACTAGCGCGATCTACGAG.

With regard to this clone: The CDR3 extends 3 residues past the end of the read, so its final part is completed from the germline J gene. The gene calls are TRBV20-1 and TRBJ1-5; a weak D match, TRBD1 (5 bases). V lost 1 base and J 5 bases, leaving 15 bases between the germline ends. The germline gives CDR1 DFQATT, CDR2 SNEGSKA (reference sequence). There are 15 residues in the CDR3. Partial CDR3 DNA: TGCAGTGCTAGAGTTCAGAGAAGGGGCGATCAGCCC. Protein sequence: CSARVQRRGDQP. The full CDR3 protein reads CSARVQRRGDQPQHF.

Details on this clone: Sequencing ends 3 residues short of the CDR3 end; the germline J gene provides the rest. V is TRBV30 and J is TRBJ1-6; D is unclear. The CDR3 runs 12 residues. Per germline, CDR1 GTSNPN and CDR2 SVGIG (reference sequence). Here the CDR3 reads CAWSVLDLSLHF. CDR3 DNA (partial): TGTGCCTGGAGTGTACTCGACTTGTCC.

With respect to this clone: With the read ending 3 residues before the CDR3 end, the germline J gene is used to fill in that end. J is TRBJ2-5 and V is TRBV7-9; a possible D gene is TRBD1 (6 bases). Germline-derived CDR1 and CDR2 are SEHNR and FQNEAQ (reference sequence). V was shortened by 1 base and J by 2 bases, with 8 bases between the two germline ends. The CDR3 totals 14 residues. This chain's CDR3 is CASSLVQGQETQYF. Partial CDR3 DNA: TGTGCCAGCAGCTTAGTGCAGGGGCAAGAGACC.

A word on this clone: The read halts 3 residues ahead of the CDR3 end, with the missing end drawn from the germline J gene. J is TRBJ2-4 and V is TRBV30, with TRBD2 as a possible D gene (7 bases). From germline, CDR1 is GTSNPN and CDR2 SVGIG (reference sequence). The CDR3 loop spans 13 amino acids. Trimming left V 2 bases short and J 7 bases short, with 12 bases between. CDR3 DNA, as far as it was read: TGTGCCTGGAGTTTAAAGGGGGGGAACATT. It encodes CAWSLKGGNI. The CDR3 in full is CAWSLKGGNIQYF.

To note about this clone: The CDR3 end falls 3 residues outside the read, so it is completed with the germline J gene. This chain links TRBV7-3 with TRBJ2-1; 7 bases match TRBD1. The germline CDR1 and CDR2 sequences are SGHTA and FQGTGA. The CDR3 is 13 amino acids. V was pared by 3 bases and J by 6 bases, with 2 bases of the junction left unmatched. CDR3 bases read: TGTGCCAGCAGCTTCGACAGGGCCAATGAG. This sequence encodes CASSFDRANE. The CDR3 reads in full as CASSFDRANEQFF.

Notes on this clone: The read ends 3 residues shy of where the CDR3 ends; the end is completed using the germline J gene. The chain employs TRBV7-2 and TRBJ1-6, with TRBD1 matching over 7 bases. This CDR3 spans 15 amino acids. V was pared by 3 bases and J by 9 bases, with 8 bases of the junction left unmatched. Germline V lookup: CDR1 SGHTA, CDR2 FQGNSA. CDR3 DNA (partial): TGTGCCAGCAGCTTCGAACAGGGGTTAATTTCACCC. As protein: CASSFEQGLISP. The whole CDR3 reads CASSFEQGLISPLHF.

Of note for this clone: Read sequence stops 3 residues before the CDR3 end, and the germline J gene provides the missing end. The chain carries TRBV5-1 and TRBJ1-6; 9 nucleotides agree with TRBD1. The V gene end was trimmed by 4 bases and the J gene end by 5 bases; junction bases not matched to a gene: 4. The CDR3 runs to 15 residues. Germline values: CDR1 SGHRS, CDR2 YFSETQ. The CDR3 reads CASSARTGDNSPLHF. CDR3 bases read: TGCGCCAGCAGCGCACGGACAGGGGATAATTCACCC. The variable domain in full, with the rest retrieved from reference TRBV5-1 and TRBJ1-6, is KAGVTQTPRYLIKTRGQQVTLSCSPISGHRSVSWYQQTPGQGLQFLFEYFSETQRNKGNFPGRFSGRQFSNSRSEMNVSTLELGDSALYLCASSARTGDNSPLHFGNGTRLTVT.

Worth noting for this clone: The CDR3 extends 3 residues past the end of the read, so its final part is completed from the germline J gene. V and J are TRBV29-1 and TRBJ2-2; D may be TRBD1 (5 bases). There are 15 residues in the CDR3. Trimming removed 0 bases from V and 4 bases from J, with 12 bases in between. The germline gives CDR1 SQVTM, CDR2 ANQGSEA. The CDR3 DNA, read in part, is TGCAGCGTTGAAGAGGCAGGGAAGGGCACCGGGGAG. Translating it yields CSVEEAGKGTGE. The full CDR3 reads CSVEEAGKGTGELFF.

About this clone itself: Read coverage stops 3 residues before the CDR3 terminus; the germline J gene supplies the remainder. This chain connects TRBV7-2 to TRBJ2-1; 8 bases line up with TRBD1. The germline gives CDR1 SGHTA, CDR2 FQGNSA. This CDR3 is built from 17 residues. V gave up 0 bases and J gave up 7 bases; unmatched junction bases: 11. The CDR3 loop reads CASSLAIIDRGANEQFF. The DNA read from the CDR3 is TGTGCCAGCAGCTTAGCAATCATAGACAGGGGTGCAAATGAG.

To note about this clone: The read ends 3 residues shy of where the CDR3 ends; the end is completed using the germline J gene. The V call is TRBV5-4, the J call TRBJ1-2; 8 bases match TRBD1. V was pared by 2 bases and J by 2 bases, with 8 bases of the junction left unmatched. The CDR3 runs to 16 residues. Germline CDR1 reads SGHNT; CDR2 reads YYREEE (reference sequence). The DNA read from the CDR3 is TGTGCCAGCAGCTTAGGTTCAGGGGGCGCCAACTATGGC. It yields the protein CASSLGSGGANYG. The whole CDR3 reads CASSLGSGGANYGYTF.

Comments on this clone: The CDR3 end falls 3 residues outside the read, so it is completed with the germline J gene. The rearrangement links TRBV5-1 to TRBJ2-7; D may be TRBD1 (5 bases). Germline V CDR1 and CDR2: SGHRS, YFSETQ. Trimming stripped 2 bases from V and 6 bases from J, with 12 bases between. There are 13 residues in the CDR3. The CDR3 spells CASSFVGVREQYF. The CDR3 DNA, read in part, is TGCGCCAGCAGCTTCGTAGGGGTTCGCGAG.

As for this clone: The read terminates 3 residues before the CDR3 end, so the remaining end is supplied by the germline J gene. The gene calls are TRBV14 and TRBJ2-1; D is possibly TRBD1 (6 bases). Germline CDR1 reads SGHDN; CDR2 reads FVKESK. Trimming left V 5 bases short and J 4 bases short, with 9 bases between. The CDR3 is 13 residues long. CDR3 protein: CASSSRGYNEQFF. CDR3 bases read: TGTGCCAGCAGCTCGAGGGGGTACAATGAG. Based on the CDR3 plus reference TRBV14 and TRBJ2-1, the full variable domain is EAGVTQFPSHSVIEKGQTVTLRCDPISGHDNLYWYRRVMGKEIKFLLHFVKESKQDESGMPNNRFLAERTGGTYSTLKVQPAELEDSGVYFCASSSRGYNEQFFGPGTRLTVL.

Concerning this clone: Coverage ceases 3 residues before the CDR3 finishes, and the germline J gene fills in the end. J is TRBJ2-5 and V is TRBV19; D might be TRBD1 (6 bases). This CDR3 comprises 13 residues. Trimming cost V 5 bases and J 3 bases, with 10 bases left between them. In germline, CDR1 is LNHDA, CDR2 SQIVND (reference sequence). The CDR3 region is CASSLQGKETQYF. CDR3 DNA (partial): TGTGCCAGTAGTCTGCAGGGGAAAGAGACC.

CDR3 sequence: CASSENRRAYGYTF. The DNA read from the CDR3 is TGCGCCAGCAGTGAAAACAGGAGAGCCTATGGC. The rearrangement joins TRBV10-2 to TRBJ1-2, with TRBD1 as a possible D gene (5 bases). The CDR3 end is not reached by the read, which stops 3 residues before it; the germline J gene fills it in. The CDR3 has 14 amino acids. Germline V gene data show CDR1 as WSHSY and CDR2 as SAAADI. V lost 3 bases to trimming and J lost 4 bases, with 12 bases between them.

CDR3 sequence: CASSWGDRPSYEQYF. The CDR3 bases that were read are TGTGCCAGCAGCTGGGGGGACCGCCCCTCCTACGAG. The rearrangement links TRBV5-4 to TRBJ2-7; TRBD2 is a possible D gene (6 bases). The read is 3 residues too short to cover the CDR3 end, so that end is filled in from the germline J gene. Between the trimmed V and J ends, which lost 3 bases and 0 bases, there was a span of 13 bases. The CDR3 length is 15 residues. The germline V gene encodes CDR1 SGHNT and CDR2 YYREEE (reference sequence).

About this clone itself: Read sequence stops 3 residues before the CDR3 end, and the germline J gene provides the missing end. The V call is TRBV6-4, the J call TRBJ2-7; D gene unclear. The CDR3 is 13 amino acids. The germline V and J ends were trimmed by 5 bases and 5 bases, with 13 bases remaining between them. Germline lookup yields CDR1 MRHNA and CDR2 SNTAGT. The sequenced CDR3 bases are TGTGCCAGCAGTTATGAGTTGGGCGACGAG. It codes for CASSYELGDE. The complete CDR3 protein is CASSYELGDEQYF.

Remarks on this clone: The read halts 3 residues ahead of the CDR3 end, with the missing end drawn from the germline J gene. The chain has TRBV5-6 and TRBJ2-7; a weak D match, TRBD1 (5 bases). Germline CDR1 and CDR2: SGHDT and YYEEEE. V lost 2 bases and J 4 bases, leaving 13 bases between the germline ends. This CDR3 spans 14 amino acids. The DNA read from the CDR3 is TGTGCCAGCAGCTTTCAGGGTTATATGTACGAG. Protein: CASSFQGYMYE. The whole CDR3 region reads CASSFQGYMYEQYF. Full variable domain (missing parts from reference TRBV5-6 and TRBJ2-7): DAGVTQSPTHLIKTRGQQVTLRCSPKSGHDTVSWYQQALGQGPQFIFQYYEEEERQRGNFPDRFSGHQFPNYSSELNVNALLLGDSALYLCASSFQGYMYEQYFGPGTRLTVT.

As regards this clone: The read terminates 3 residues ahead of where the CDR3 ends, so the germline J gene completes it. The chain links TRBV19 to TRBJ2-3; D might be TRBD2 (5 bases). The CDR3 has 15 amino acids. The germline V and J ends were trimmed by 3 bases and 0 bases, with 10 bases remaining between them. From germline, CDR1 is LNHDA and CDR2 SQIVND (reference sequence). Incomplete CDR3 DNA: TGTGCCAGTAGTATGGAGAGGGCCAGCACAGATACG. This sequence encodes CASSMERASTDT. The complete CDR3 protein is CASSMERASTDTQYF.